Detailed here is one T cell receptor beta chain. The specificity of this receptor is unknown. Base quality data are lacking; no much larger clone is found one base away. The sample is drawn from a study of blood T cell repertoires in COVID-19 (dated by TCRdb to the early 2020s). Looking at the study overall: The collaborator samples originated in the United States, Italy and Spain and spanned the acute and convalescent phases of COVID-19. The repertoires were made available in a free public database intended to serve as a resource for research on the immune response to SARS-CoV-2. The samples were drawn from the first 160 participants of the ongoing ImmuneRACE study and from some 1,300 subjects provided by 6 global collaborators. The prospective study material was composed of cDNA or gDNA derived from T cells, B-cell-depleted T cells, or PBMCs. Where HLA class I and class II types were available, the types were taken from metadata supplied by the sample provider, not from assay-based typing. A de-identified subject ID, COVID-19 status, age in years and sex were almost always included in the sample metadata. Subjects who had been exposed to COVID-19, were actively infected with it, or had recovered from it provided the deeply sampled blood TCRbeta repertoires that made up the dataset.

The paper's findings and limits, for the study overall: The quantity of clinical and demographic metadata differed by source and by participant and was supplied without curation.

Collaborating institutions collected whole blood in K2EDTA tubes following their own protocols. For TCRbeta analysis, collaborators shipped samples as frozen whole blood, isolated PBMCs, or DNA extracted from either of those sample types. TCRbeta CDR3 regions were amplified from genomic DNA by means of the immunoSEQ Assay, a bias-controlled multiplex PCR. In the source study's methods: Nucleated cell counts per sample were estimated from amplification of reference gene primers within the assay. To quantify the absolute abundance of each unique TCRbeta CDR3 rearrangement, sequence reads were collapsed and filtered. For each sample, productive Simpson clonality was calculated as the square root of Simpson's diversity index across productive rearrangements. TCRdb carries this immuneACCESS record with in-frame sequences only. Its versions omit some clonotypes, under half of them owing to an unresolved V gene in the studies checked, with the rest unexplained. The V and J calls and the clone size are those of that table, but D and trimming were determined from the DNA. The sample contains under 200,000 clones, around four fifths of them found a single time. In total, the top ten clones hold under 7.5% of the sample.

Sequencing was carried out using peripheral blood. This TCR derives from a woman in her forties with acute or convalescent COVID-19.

Here the CDR3 is given as CASSEDLARGAFF. The DNA reads TGTGCCAGCAGTGAAGATTTGGCCCGGGGAGCTTTCTTT. The chain couples TRBV2 to TRBJ1-1; the D gene cannot be resolved reliably. Spanning cysteine to phenylalanine, the CDR3 consists of 13 amino acids. Only CDR3 DNA is held: 39 bases, read in frame from base 1. The junction carries 13 bases between V and J, which are trimmed by 1 base and 10 bases respectively. For CDR1 and CDR2, the germline V gene lists SNHLY and FYNNEI. When the CDR3 is completed using the reference TRBV2 and TRBJ1-1 genes on either side, the full variable domain is EPEVTQTPSHQVTQMGQEVILRCVPISNHLYFYWYRQILGQKVEFLVSFYNNEISEKSEIFDDQFSVERPDGSNFTLKIRSTKLEDSAMYFCASSEDLARGAFFGQGTRLTVV.